The clone carrying this T cell receptor beta chain was observed at least ten times. The data belong to a study of T-cell reconstitution after alpha-beta-depleted transplantation in children. Germline V CDR1 and CDR2: SGHRS, YFSETQ. The CDR3 is made up of 17 amino acids. J gave up 9 bases and V 4 bases, and 15 bases lay outside the gene matches. Construction of the TCRbeta library involved unique molecular identifiers. TCRdb analysed the PCR reads with MiXCR anew, one entry per CDR3 protein. Counted here are about 610,000 distinct CDR3 sequences, more than 9% occurring once; the ten biggest clones make up 4% to 5%.

The source material was PBMCs from the stem cell graft donor, sampled from the stem cell graft. The V gene is TRBV5-1, the J gene TRBJ2-1; TRBD2 matches 11 bases. The source is a human donor who donated a stem cell graft to a child with acute myeloid leukemia. CDR3 amino acids: CASSPQGSGRARVEQFF. As DNA, the CDR3 is TGCGCCAGCAGCCCCCAGGGTAGCGGGAGGGCCAGGGTTGAGCAGTTCTTC.